This T cell receptor beta chain was sequenced in a study of blood T cell repertoires in COVID-19. This clone was counted a single time. With 6 bases clipped from V and 4 bases from J, the junction kept 7 bases outside the gene matches. This CDR3 has 16 amino acids. The germline V gene has CDR1 SGHAT and CDR2 FQNNGV. TCRdb keeps only in-frame clones here, not all; method: immunoSEQ multiplex PCR. The data show fewer than 75,000 clones, roughly nine tenths seen once. The sample comprised peripheral blood. The clonotype was recovered from a human donor in a cohort sampled during active COVID-19. The chain couples TRBV11-2 to TRBJ2-3, with TRBD2 matching over 13 bases. CDR3 sequence reads: CASRRTSGSGADTQYF. For the CDR3, the DNA is TGTGCCAGCAGAAGGACTAGCGGGAGCGGGGCAGATACGCAGTATTTT.